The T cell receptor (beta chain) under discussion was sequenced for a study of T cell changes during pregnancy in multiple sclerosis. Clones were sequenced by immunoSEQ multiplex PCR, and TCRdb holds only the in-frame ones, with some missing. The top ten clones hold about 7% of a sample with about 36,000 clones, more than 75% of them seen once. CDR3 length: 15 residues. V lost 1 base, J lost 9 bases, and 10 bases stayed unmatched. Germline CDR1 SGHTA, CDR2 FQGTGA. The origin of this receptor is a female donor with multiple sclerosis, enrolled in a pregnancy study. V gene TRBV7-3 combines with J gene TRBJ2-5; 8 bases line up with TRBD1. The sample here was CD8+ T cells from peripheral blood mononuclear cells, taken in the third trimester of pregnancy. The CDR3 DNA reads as TGTGCCAGCAGCTTAATAACAGGGGGACGGGCGGCCCAGTACTTC. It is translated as CASSLITGGRAAQYF.